The clone carrying this T cell receptor beta chain was observed a few times. What was amplified from RNA transcripts were TCR beta CDR3 regions. With the HTBI primer set, the TCR CDR3 went through a first round of RT-PCR. Via MiXCR, TCRdb re-called the multiplex PCR reads, giving one row per CDR3 protein. The data show 500,000 to 650,000 distinct CDR3 sequences, about 14% seen once. This sample was taken from a study of T cells in Graves' hyperthyroidism and ophthalmopathy. V lost 3 bases to trimming and J lost 8 bases; unmatched junction nucleotides: 4. There are 13 residues in the CDR3. Germline V gene data show CDR1 as ENHRY and CDR2 as SYGVKD.

The material sequenced was blood. The rearrangement joins TRBV10-3 to TRBJ2-1, with 7 bases identical to TRBD2. This receptor was obtained from a woman in her forties or fifties with Graves' ophthalmopathy. The CDR3 nucleotides read TGTGCCATCAGTGACACTAGCGCTTATGAGCAGTTCTTC. The encoded protein is CAISDTSAYEQFF.